This TCR beta chain comes out of a study of blood T cell repertoires in COVID-19 (TCRdb year 2020). Regarding the research as a whole: Samples covering the acute and convalescent phases of COVID-19 were provided by collaborators in the United States, Italy and Spain. The material from the prospective study consisted of cDNA or gDNA derived from T cells, B-cell-depleted T cells, or PBMCs. Samples were obtained from the ongoing ImmuneRACE study (first 160 participants) and from approximately 1,200 subjects provided by 6 global collaborators. The repertoires were released in a freely available public database intended as a resource for research on the immune response to SARS-CoV-2. HLA class I and class II types, where available, came from metadata supplied by the sample provider rather than from assay-based typing. Nearly every sample came with metadata listing a de-identified subject ID, COVID-19 status, age in years and sex. Subjects who had been exposed to COVID-19, were actively infected with it, or had recovered from it provided the deeply sampled blood TCRbeta repertoires that made up the dataset. Paper-wide results and their limitations: How much clinical and demographic metadata was included differed by source and by participant, and the metadata was provided uncurated.

In the prospective study, participants were roughly 18 to 100 years old, resided in 20 to 30 geographic areas of the United States, and were enrolled through a virtual design. Cohort assignment in the prospective study relied on participant-reported clinical history from a screening survey and a study questionnaire. In the prospective study, whole blood, serum and a nasopharyngeal or oropharyngeal swab were collected from each participant by mobile phlebotomists. Additional blood draws and questionnaires over an approximately 2-month period could optionally be provided by prospective study participants. Before DNA extraction, blood samples from the prospective study were shipped at room temperature or frozen. About this clone: Its target antigen remains unknown. Base qualities are not recorded, but no much larger clone differs from it by a single base.

TCRbeta CDR3 regions were amplified from genomic DNA using the immunoSEQ Assay, a bias-controlled multiplex PCR. Turning to the authors' computational methods: The number of nucleated cells in each sample was estimated from the amplification of reference gene primers within the assay. To quantify the absolute abundance of each unique TCRbeta CDR3 rearrangement, sequence reads were collapsed and filtered. For each sample, productive Simpson clonality was calculated as the square root of Simpson's diversity index across productive rearrangements. Sourced from immuneACCESS, this table was stored by TCRdb with only in-frame sequences that have V and J called. A share of the clones is absent; for the studies checked, an unresolved V gene accounts for under half, and the remainder has no known explanation. D and trimming were read from the DNA, whereas the V and J calls and clone size are those reported in that table. The sample records a few hundred thousand clones, approximately 90% of which are singletons. 9% to 12% of the sample is in the top ten clones.

The V end loses 2 bases and the J end loses 0 bases, and a stretch of 10 bases separates them. According to the germline V gene (reference sequence), CDR1 reads PRHDT and CDR2 reads FYEKMQ. The CDR3 covers 16 residues, taking in both the cysteine and the phenylalanine. The only DNA kept is the CDR3, 48 bases in frame from the first base. The chain was built from TRBV13 and TRBJ2-2; TRBD1 is possibly the D segment (6 matching bases). Sequencing was carried out using PBMCs or T cells enriched from blood (not recorded which). The receptor's source is a man between 18 and 35 years old with acute COVID-19. The DNA sequence is TGTGCCAGCAGCTTACGGGGACAAGCGAACACCGGGGAGCTGTTTTTT. Translated, it reads CASSLRGQANTGELFF.